A selection of T cell receptor beta chains follows, all from one sample in a study of regulatory T cells in long-lasting Graves disease. A single record per CDR3 protein comes from TCRdb applying MiXCR to the multiplex PCR reads. This table holds 450,000 to 650,000 distinct CDR3 sequences, around 16% found once. Separately, the same data were catalogued under a study of T cells in Graves' hyperthyroidism and ophthalmopathy.

The starting material was peripheral blood mononuclear cells (PBMCs), obtained at new diagnosis, from a patient treated with antithyroid drugs. The source of these receptors is a woman aged 35-65 years with Graves disease. The CDR3 runs from the conserved cysteine through the conserved F or W. The D gene is left open where the match is weak. Not every row has a clone size; where given, it reads once, few, many or a size class.

D: TRBD2; size: many; J: TRBJ2-7; V: TRBV12-3/TRBV12-4; DNA: TGTGCCAGCAGGATCCTAGCGGGGCCTTACGAGCAGTACTTC; CDR3: CASRILAGPYEQYF
D: TRBD1; size: once; J: TRBJ2-4; V: TRBV18; DNA: TGTGCCAGCTCATCACAGGGGCGAGAGGTTGCTCTAGCCAAAAACATTCAGTACTTC; CDR3: CASSSQGREVALAKNIQYF
D: NA; size: NA; J: TRBJ1-4; V: TRBV6-2/TRBV6-3; DNA: TGTGCCAGCAGTTACTCGCGTGGGACCCTCCGGGGTGAAAAACTGTTTTTT; CDR3: CASSYSRGTLRGEKLFF
D: TRBD1; size: many; J: TRBJ2-7; V: TRBV12-3/TRBV12-4; DNA: TGTGCCAGCGTGTGGGGGACAGGGTTGGGGTACGAGCAGTACTTC; CDR3: CASVWGTGLGYEQYF
D: TRBD1; size: few; J: TRBJ2-5; V: TRBV2; DNA: TGTGCCAGCAGTGAAACGACAGGGAAAGAGACCCAGTACTTC; CDR3: CASSETTGKETQYF
D: NA; size: NA; J: TRBJ2-7; V: TRBV6-2/TRBV6-3; DNA: TGTGCCAGCAGTTACTCTAGGACGCACTACGAGCAGTACTTC; CDR3: CASSYSRTHYEQYF
D: TRBD2; size: NA; J: TRBJ2-1; V: TRBV27; DNA: TGTGCCAGGACCCCGGGACTAGCGGGGGGGCCGAGCAATGAGCAGTTCTTC; CDR3: CARTPGLAGGPSNEQFF
D: NA; size: many; J: TRBJ2-5; V: TRBV20-1; DNA: TGCAGTGCAGACCGAGGGGAGGAGACCCAGTACTTC; CDR3: CSADRGEETQYF
D: NA; size: many; J: TRBJ2-7; V: TRBV28; DNA: TGTGCCAGCACTCCCTCCGGGACAACCCTTCGTGTGGAGCAGTACTTC; CDR3: CASTPSGTTLRVEQYF
D: NA; size: many; J: TRBJ1-3; V: TRBV3-1; DNA: TGTGCCAGCAGCCAAAGTGGAAACACCATATATTTT; CDR3: CASSQSGNTIYF
D: TRBD2; size: many; J: TRBJ2-1; V: TRBV5-1; DNA: TGCGCCAGCAGCTTTGGTAGCGGGGGGAACAATGAGCAGTTCTTC; CDR3: CASSFGSGGNNEQFF
D: NA; size: many; J: TRBJ1-5; V: TRBV6-1; DNA: TGTGCCAGCAGTGACTGGGGCAGCAATCAGCCCCAGCATTTT; CDR3: CASSDWGSNQPQHF
D: TRBD1; size: many; J: TRBJ1-1; V: TRBV29-1; DNA: TGCAGCGTTTCGGACAGGGGGCTCGGGAACACTGAAGCTTTCTTT; CDR3: CSVSDRGLGNTEAFF
D: NA; size: NA; J: TRBJ1-6; V: TRBV20-1; DNA: TGCAGTGCTAGAGAGGGGATGGGGGTTTCTTCCTGGAATTCACCCCTCCACTTT; CDR3: CSAREGMGVSSWNSPLHF
D: NA; size: NA; J: TRBJ2-3; V: TRBV27; DNA: TGTGCCAAGATTATTAGGGGGGGGGGTAGCACAGATACGCAGTATTTT; CDR3: CAKIIRGGGSTDTQYF
D: NA; size: NA; J: TRBJ1-1; V: TRBV4-1; DNA: TGCGCCAGCAGCCAAGCAAGGGGACAGAACACTGAAGCTTTCTTT; CDR3: CASSQARGQNTEAFF
D: NA; size: many; J: TRBJ1-3; V: TRBV3-1; DNA: TGTGCCAGCAGCGTCCAGTCTGGAAACACCATATATTTT; CDR3: CASSVQSGNTIYF
D: NA; size: many; J: TRBJ1-5; V: TRBV10-3; DNA: TGTGCCATCAGTGAGTCGCAGGGCAATCAGCCCCAGCATTTT; CDR3: CAISESQGNQPQHF
D: NA; size: NA; J: TRBJ2-3; V: TRBV11-2; DNA: TGTGCCAGCAGCTTAGATTTGGCAGGGTGGAGTGATACGCAGTATTTT; CDR3: CASSLDLAGWSDTQYF
D: TRBD1; size: many; J: TRBJ2-7; V: TRBV18; DNA: TGTGCCAGCTCACGGCGGGACAGGCTCTACGAGCAGTACTTC; CDR3: CASSRRDRLYEQYF
D: NA; size: many; J: TRBJ2-5; V: TRBV2; DNA: TGTGCCAGCAAGCAGGAGGGAGAGACCCAGTACTTC; CDR3: CASKQEGETQYF
D: NA; size: NA; J: TRBJ1-3; V: TRBV3-1; DNA: TGTGCCAGCAGCCCCCATGGGGGGCTCTCTGGAAACACCATATATTTT; CDR3: CASSPHGGLSGNTIYF
D: TRBD2; size: many; J: TRBJ2-5; V: TRBV6-2/TRBV6-3; DNA: TGTGCCAGCAGTTACTCGAGGACTAGCGGGACCCAAGAGACCCAGTACTTC; CDR3: CASSYSRTSGTQETQYF
D: TRBD1; size: many; J: TRBJ2-5; V: TRBV2; DNA: TGTGCCAGCAGTGAGGAGGGACAGGAACAAGAGACCCAGTACTTC; CDR3: CASSEEGQEQETQYF
D: TRBD1; size: few; J: TRBJ1-6; V: TRBV4-1; DNA: TGCGCCAGCAGCTTCGCCGGGACAGGGGGCTCCTATAATTCACCCCTCCACTTT; CDR3: CASSFAGTGGSYNSPLHF
D: TRBD2; size: NA; J: TRBJ2-4; V: TRBV5-1; DNA: TGCGCCAGCAGCTCGGACGACGGGGGGTGGAACATTCAGTACTTC; CDR3: CASSSDDGGWNIQYF
D: NA; size: many; J: TRBJ1-2; V: TRBV28; DNA: TGTGCCACTACCCCGACCACTCCATGGAGCTACACCTTC; CDR3: CATTPTTPWSYTF
D: TRBD2; size: many; J: TRBJ2-1; V: TRBV5-1; DNA: TGCGCCAGCAGCTTGGCACTAGCGGGGGGGCGTGAGCAGTTCTTC; CDR3: CASSLALAGGREQFF
D: NA; size: NA; J: TRBJ2-7; V: TRBV7-9; DNA: TGTGCCAGCAGTTCGGCGTACATGAGCTCCTACGAGCAGTACTTC; CDR3: CASSSAYMSSYEQYF
D: NA; size: many; J: TRBJ2-1; V: TRBV11-2; DNA: TGTGCCAGCAGCCTCCTCTCGGGGAGGACACATGAGCAGTTCTTC; CDR3: CASSLLSGRTHEQFF
D: NA; size: NA; J: TRBJ1-3; V: TRBV28; DNA: TGTGCCAGCAGTCCACAGGGACCTTTTCACTCTGGAAACACCATATATTTT; CDR3: CASSPQGPFHSGNTIYF
D: TRBD2; size: many; J: TRBJ2-1; V: TRBV5-1; DNA: TGCGCCAGCAGCGGGCTAGCGGCCTCCTACAATGAGCAGTTCTTC; CDR3: CASSGLAASYNEQFF
D: TRBD2; size: many; J: TRBJ2-2; V: TRBV5-1; DNA: TGCGCCAGTTCCGGCGGGGGGCAGAACACCGGGGAGCTGTTTTTT; CDR3: CASSGGGQNTGELFF
D: NA; size: many; J: TRBJ1-2; V: TRBV11-2; DNA: TGTGCCAGCAGCCTCGGGTCGTGGTCGGACGCTCGGTATGGCTACACCTTC; CDR3: CASSLGSWSDARYGYTF
D: NA; size: many; J: TRBJ1-4; V: TRBV28; DNA: TGTGCCAGCAGTCCTCCCCCGGGGGGATTTATTGAAAAACTGTTTTTT; CDR3: CASSPPPGGFIEKLFF
D: NA; size: many; J: TRBJ2-3; V: TRBV20-1; DNA: TGCAGTGCTAGGAAGGGGCCCACAGATACGCAGTATTTT; CDR3: CSARKGPTDTQYF
D: NA; size: many; J: TRBJ1-1; V: TRBV6-2/TRBV6-3; DNA: TGTGCCAGCAGGAAGGAGGGGGGCGTTAGCACTGAAGCTTTCTTT; CDR3: CASRKEGGVSTEAFF
D: TRBD2; size: many; J: TRBJ2-7; V: TRBV2; DNA: TGTGCCAGCAAACCGGGACTACACCTTTACGAGCAGTACTTC; CDR3: CASKPGLHLYEQYF
D: NA; size: NA; J: TRBJ1-3; V: TRBV19; DNA: TGTGCCAGTAGTTACAATGCTGGAAACACCATATATTTT; CDR3: CASSYNAGNTIYF
D: TRBD1; size: NA; J: TRBJ2-1; V: TRBV9; DNA: TGTGCCAGCAGCGTAGAAGACTTGCCGTGGACAGGGGTCGGAAATGAGCAGTTCTTC; CDR3: CASSVEDLPWTGVGNEQFF
D: TRBD1; size: many; J: TRBJ1-4; V: TRBV6-1; DNA: TGTGCCAGCAGTACAAGGACAGGTCATGAAAAACTGTTTTTT; CDR3: CASSTRTGHEKLFF
D: NA; size: many; J: TRBJ1-1; V: TRBV6-6; DNA: TGTGCCAGCAGTTACTCGAGGATAAGCAGCCTTTGGACTTTCTTT; CDR3: CASSYSRISSLWTFF
D: NA; size: few; J: TRBJ1-6; V: TRBV7-9; DNA: TGTGCCAGCAGCTTGGGCCACCATAATTCACCCCTCCACTTT; CDR3: CASSLGHHNSPLHF
D: TRBD1; size: few; J: TRBJ1-6; V: TRBV28; DNA: TGTGCCGTCAAGGGTCCCGGGACAGACTATAATTCACCCCTCCACTTT; CDR3: CAVKGPGTDYNSPLHF
D: NA; size: NA; J: TRBJ1-6; V: TRBV12-3/TRBV12-4; DNA: TGTGCCAGCAGTTTATCCAGCAATAATTCACCCCTCCACTTT; CDR3: CASSLSSNNSPLHF
D: TRBD1; size: NA; J: TRBJ2-1; V: TRBV5-1; DNA: TGTGCCAGCAGCTCCGGGACAGGGGGAACGAATGAGCAGTTCTTC; CDR3: CASSSGTGGTNEQFF
D: NA; size: NA; J: TRBJ2-2; V: TRBV14; DNA: TGTGCCAGCAGCCAAGATCCCCTTTGGGTTTTTGGCACCGGGGAGCTGTTTTTT; CDR3: CASSQDPLWVFGTGELFF
D: NA; size: few; J: TRBJ2-7; V: TRBV5-4; DNA: TGTGCCAGCAGCTTGGGCGGTGGGGGCCTGAACGAGCAGTACTTC; CDR3: CASSLGGGGLNEQYF
D: TRBD1; size: NA; J: TRBJ1-2; V: TRBV6-5; DNA: TGTGCCAGCAGTTACTCGACAGGGGGCGGCTATGGCTACACCTTC; CDR3: CASSYSTGGGYGYTF
D: NA; size: NA; J: TRBJ2-1; V: TRBV4-1; DNA: TGCGCCAGCAGCCAAGATCCCACTTATTACAATGAGCAGTTCTTC; CDR3: CASSQDPTYYNEQFF
D: NA; size: NA; J: TRBJ2-4; V: TRBV19; DNA: TGTGCCAGTAGTATACTGTCGGCGGGGCTCGTTCTAGCCAAAAACATTCAGTACTTC; CDR3: CASSILSAGLVLAKNIQYF
D: NA; size: few; J: TRBJ2-1; V: TRBV3-1; DNA: TGTGCCAGCAGCCGATTTAATGTTGCGGAGGTGACCCAGCACTTC; CDR3: CASSRFNVAEVTQHF
D: NA; size: many; J: TRBJ2-7; V: TRBV27; DNA: TGTGCCAGCAGCACAACCCGGGGGTCGTCCTACGAGCAGTACTTC; CDR3: CASSTTRGSSYEQYF
D: NA; size: many; J: TRBJ1-1; V: TRBV28; DNA: TGTGCCAGCAGCCTTAACAGGGTGAACACTGAAGCTTTCTTT; CDR3: CASSLNRVNTEAFF